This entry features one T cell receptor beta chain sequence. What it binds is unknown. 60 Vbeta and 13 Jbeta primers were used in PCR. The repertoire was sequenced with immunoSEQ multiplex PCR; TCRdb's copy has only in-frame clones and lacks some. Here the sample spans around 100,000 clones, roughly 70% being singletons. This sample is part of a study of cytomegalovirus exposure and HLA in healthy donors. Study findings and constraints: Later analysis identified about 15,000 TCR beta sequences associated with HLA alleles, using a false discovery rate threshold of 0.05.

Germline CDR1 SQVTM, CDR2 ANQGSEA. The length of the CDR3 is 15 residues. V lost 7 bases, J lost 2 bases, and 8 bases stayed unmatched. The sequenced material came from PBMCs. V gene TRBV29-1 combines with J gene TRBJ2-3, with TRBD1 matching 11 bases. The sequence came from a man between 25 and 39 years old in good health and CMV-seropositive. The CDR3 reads CSGGQGAVFTDTQYF. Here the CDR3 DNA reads TGCAGCGGTGGACAGGGGGCCGTATTCACAGATACGCAGTATTTT.